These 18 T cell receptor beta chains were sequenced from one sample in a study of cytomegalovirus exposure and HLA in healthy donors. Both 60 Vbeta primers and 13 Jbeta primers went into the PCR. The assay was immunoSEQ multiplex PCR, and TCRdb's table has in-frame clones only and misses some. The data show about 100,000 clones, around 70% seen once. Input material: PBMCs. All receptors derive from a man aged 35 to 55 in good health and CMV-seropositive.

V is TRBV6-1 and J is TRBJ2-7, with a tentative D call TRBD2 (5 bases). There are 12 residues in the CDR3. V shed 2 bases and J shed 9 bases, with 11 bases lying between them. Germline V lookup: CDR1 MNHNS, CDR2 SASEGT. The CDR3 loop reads CASSETRAGQYF. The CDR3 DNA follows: TGTGCCAGCAGTGAAACAAGGGCGGGGCAGTACTTC.

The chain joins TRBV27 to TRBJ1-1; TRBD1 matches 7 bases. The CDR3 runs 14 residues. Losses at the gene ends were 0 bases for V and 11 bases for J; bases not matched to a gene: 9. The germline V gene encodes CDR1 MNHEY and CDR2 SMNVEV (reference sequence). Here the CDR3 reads CASSLSRGRTAAFF. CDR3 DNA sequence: TGTGCCAGCAGTTTATCCAGGGGGAGGACGGCGGCTTTCTTT.

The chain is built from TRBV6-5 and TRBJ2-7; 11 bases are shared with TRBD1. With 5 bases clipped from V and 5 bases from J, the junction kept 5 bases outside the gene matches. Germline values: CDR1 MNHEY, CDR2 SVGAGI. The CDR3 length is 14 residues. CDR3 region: CASSPWTGGHEQYF. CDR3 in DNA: TGTGCCAGCAGTCCCTGGACAGGGGGCCACGAGCAGTACTTC.

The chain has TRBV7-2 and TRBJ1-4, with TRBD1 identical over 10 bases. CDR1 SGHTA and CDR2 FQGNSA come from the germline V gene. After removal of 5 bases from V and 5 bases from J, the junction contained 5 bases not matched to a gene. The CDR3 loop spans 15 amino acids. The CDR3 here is CASSPTDRGNEKLFF. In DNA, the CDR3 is TGTGCCAGCAGCCCTACGGACAGGGGGAATGAAAAACTGTTTTTT.

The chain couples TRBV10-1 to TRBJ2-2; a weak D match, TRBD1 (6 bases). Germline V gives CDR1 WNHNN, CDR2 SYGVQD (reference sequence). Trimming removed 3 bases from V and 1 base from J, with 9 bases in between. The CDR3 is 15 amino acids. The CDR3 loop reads CASSEQGGNTGELFF. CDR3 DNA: TGCGCCAGCAGTGAACAGGGCGGGAACACCGGGGAGCTGTTTTTT.

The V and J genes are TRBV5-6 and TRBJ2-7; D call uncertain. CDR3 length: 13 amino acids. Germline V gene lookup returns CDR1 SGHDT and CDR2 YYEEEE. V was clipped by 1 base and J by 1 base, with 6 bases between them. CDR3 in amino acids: CASSLMASYEQYF. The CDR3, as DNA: TGTGCCAGCAGCTTGATGGCTTCCTACGAGCAGTACTTC.

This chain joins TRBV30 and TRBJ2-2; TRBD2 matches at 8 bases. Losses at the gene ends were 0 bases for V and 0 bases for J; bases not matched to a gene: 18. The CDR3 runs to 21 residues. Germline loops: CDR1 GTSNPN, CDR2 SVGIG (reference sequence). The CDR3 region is CAWSVFLIGSGKGPNTGELFF. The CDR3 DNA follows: TGTGCCTGGAGTGTATTTTTAATCGGTAGCGGGAAGGGACCGAACACCGGGGAGCTGTTTTTT. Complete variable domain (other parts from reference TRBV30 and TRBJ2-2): SQTIHQWPATLVQPVGSPLSLECTVEGTSNPNLYWYRQAAGRGLQLLFYSVGIGQISSEVPQNLSASRPQDRQFILSSKKLLLSDSGFYLCAWSVFLIGSGKGPNTGELFFGEGSRLTVL.

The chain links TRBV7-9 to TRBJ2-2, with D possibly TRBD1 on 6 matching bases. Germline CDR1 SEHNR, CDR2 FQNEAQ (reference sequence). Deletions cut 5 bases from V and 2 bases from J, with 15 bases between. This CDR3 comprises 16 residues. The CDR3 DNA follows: TGTGCCAGCAGCCCCTACCGGGACACTAACACCGGGGAGCTGTTTTTT. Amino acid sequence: CASSPYRDTNTGELFF.

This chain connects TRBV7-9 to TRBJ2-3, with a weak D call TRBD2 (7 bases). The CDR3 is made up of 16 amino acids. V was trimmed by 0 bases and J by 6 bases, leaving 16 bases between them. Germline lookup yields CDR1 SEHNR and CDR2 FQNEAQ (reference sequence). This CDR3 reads CASSLAQPGRGDTQYF. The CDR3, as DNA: TGTGCCAGCAGCTTAGCGCAGCCAGGGAGGGGGGATACGCAGTATTTT.

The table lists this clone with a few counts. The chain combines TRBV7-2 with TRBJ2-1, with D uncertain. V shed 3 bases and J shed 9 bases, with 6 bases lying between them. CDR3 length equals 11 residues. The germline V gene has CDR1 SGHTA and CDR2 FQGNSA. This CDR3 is CASSFLSEQFF. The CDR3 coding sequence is TGTGCCAGCAGCTTCTTGAGTGAGCAGTTCTTC.

The CDR3 loop is CASSPGPPGTGELFF. DNA for the CDR3: TGTGCCAGCTCACCGGGTCCCCCGGGCACCGGGGAGCTGTTTTTT. The chain joins TRBV18 to TRBJ2-2; D unresolved. There are 15 residues in the CDR3. Trimming removed 3 bases from V and 4 bases from J, with 12 bases in between. Germline-derived CDR1 and CDR2 are KGHSH and LQKENI.

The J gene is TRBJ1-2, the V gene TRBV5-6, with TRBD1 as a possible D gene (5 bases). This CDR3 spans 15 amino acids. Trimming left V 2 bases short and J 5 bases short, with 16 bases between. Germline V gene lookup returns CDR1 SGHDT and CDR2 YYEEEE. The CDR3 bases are TGTGCCAGCAGCTTAATGGCAGGGAATCTGTATGGCTACACCTTC. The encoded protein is CASSLMAGNLYGYTF.

CDR3: CASSEGGGGKNIQYF. Written as DNA, the CDR3 is TGTGCCAGCAGTGAAGGGGGAGGGGGCAAAAACATTCAGTACTTC. This rearrangement joins TRBV2 to TRBJ2-4; D might be TRBD2 (7 bases). V was shortened by 1 base and J by 3 bases, with 10 bases between the two germline ends. Germline CDR1 reads SNHLY; CDR2 reads FYNNEI. The CDR3 loop spans 15 amino acids.

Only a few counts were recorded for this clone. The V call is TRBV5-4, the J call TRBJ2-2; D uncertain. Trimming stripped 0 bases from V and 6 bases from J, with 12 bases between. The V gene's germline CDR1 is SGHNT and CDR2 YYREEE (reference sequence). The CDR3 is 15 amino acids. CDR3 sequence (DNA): TGTGCCAGCAGCTTGGGGCGGTCTTCCGCCGGGGAGCTGTTTTTT. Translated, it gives CASSLGRSSAGELFF.

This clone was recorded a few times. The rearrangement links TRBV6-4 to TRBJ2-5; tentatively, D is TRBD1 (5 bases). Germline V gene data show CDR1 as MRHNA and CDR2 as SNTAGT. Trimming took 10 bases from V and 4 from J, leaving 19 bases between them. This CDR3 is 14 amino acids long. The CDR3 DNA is TGTGCCATCCTTTGGGCCAGGGTGGGAGAGACCCAGTACTTC. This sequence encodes CAILWARVGETQYF.

The CDR3 region is CASSPQNEQFF. CDR3 nucleotide sequence: TGTGCCAGCAGCCCGCAGAATGAGCAGTTCTTC. The chain recombines TRBV5-8 with TRBJ2-1; D call uncertain. CDR1 SGHTS and CDR2 YDEGEE come from the germline V gene. The CDR3 spans 11 residues. V dropped 4 bases and J dropped 7 bases, with 6 bases sitting between them. The variable domain in full, completed from reference TRBV5-8 and TRBJ2-1, reads EAGVTQSPTHLIKTRGQQATLRCSPISGHTSVYWYQQALGLGLQFLLWYDEGEERNRGNFPPRFSGRQFPNYSSELNVNALELEDSALYLCASSPQNEQFFGPGTRLTVL.

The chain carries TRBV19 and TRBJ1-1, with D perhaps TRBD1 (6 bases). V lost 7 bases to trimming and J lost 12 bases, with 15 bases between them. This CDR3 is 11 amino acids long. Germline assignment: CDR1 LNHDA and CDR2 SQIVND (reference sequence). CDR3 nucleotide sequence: TGTGCCAGTAACTTCGGACAGATGACTTTCTTT. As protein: CASNFGQMTFF.

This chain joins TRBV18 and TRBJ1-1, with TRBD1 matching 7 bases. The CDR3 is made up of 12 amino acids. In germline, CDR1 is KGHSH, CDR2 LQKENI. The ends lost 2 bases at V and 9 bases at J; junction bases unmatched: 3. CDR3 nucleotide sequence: TGTGCCAGCTCACCAGCGACAGGGCAAGCTTTCTTT. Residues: CASSPATGQAFF.